This T cell receptor beta chain was retrieved from a study of neurological immune-mediated disorders. General study results and limits: CDR3 amino acid sequences found in expanded clones were never shared across subjects, suggesting private repertoires in all groups.

By 5'RACE with 10-nucleotide random UMIs, the cDNA was made. TCRdb ran MiXCR on the 5' RACE reads and lists one entry per CDR3 protein. Of 80,000 or so distinct CDR3 sequences in the sample, around a tenth were seen once. Germline values: CDR1 MNHEY, CDR2 SMNVEV (reference sequence). V gave up 4 bases and J gave up 4 bases; unmatched junction bases: 7. The CDR3 runs 15 residues. At least ten counts were recorded for this clonotype. Antigen: not known. Unsorted libraries were generated from 2 million PBMCs. These cells had been stored in RNAlater at -80 C. V gene TRBV27 combines with J gene TRBJ2-7; 10 bases line up with TRBD2. The sample taken for sequencing was PBMCs. This clonotype was sampled from a man aged 45-60 years in good health. The CDR3 region is CASSWSGRARYEQYF. The CDR3 coding sequence is TGTGCCAGCAGTTGGAGCGGGAGGGCCAGATACGAGCAGTACTTC.